These 23 T cell receptor beta chains came from one sample sequenced in a study of vaccination effects on CD4 cells after COVID-19. Within the ViraFEST assay, antigen-specific CD4+ T cells underwent expansion with viral peptide pools prior to sequencing. CD4+ T cell isolation took place after 10 days of culture. Infection with SARS-CoV-2 occurred in the person between March and December 2020, and PCR confirmed it. Sequencing was performed with immunoSEQ multiplex PCR; in TCRdb, only in-frame clones are kept and a portion is missing. The sample lists more than 20,000 clones, 75% to 85% seen once, with roughly 37% in the top ten. Their antigens remain unidentified. The sample here was CD4+ T cells from PBMCs cultured with a peptide pool, taken before COVID-19 vaccination. The receptors shown here come from a human donor who had a prior SARS-CoV-2 infection.

The CDR3: CASSIIGLLMGQPQHF. For the CDR3, the DNA is TGTGCCAGTAGTATCATCGGACTTCTGATGGGTCAGCCCCAGCATTTT. The chain carries TRBV19 and TRBJ1-5, with D hard to call. The germline V gene encodes CDR1 LNHDA and CDR2 SQIVND (reference sequence). CDR3 length: 16 residues. V was cut by 3 bases and J by 6 bases, with 18 bases left in between.

This chain links TRBV5-5 with TRBJ1-5; 7 nucleotides match TRBD1. CDR1 is SGHKS and CDR2 is YYEKEE in the germline V gene (reference sequence). This CDR3 has 13 residues. The junction had 3 bases not matched to a gene; V was cut back by 4 bases and J by 5 bases. As DNA, the CDR3 is TGTGCCAGCAGCCTTACAGGGGATCAGCCCCAGCATTTT. This sequence encodes CASSLTGDQPQHF. Drawing the rest from reference TRBV5-5 and TRBJ1-5, the complete variable domain is DAGVTQSPTHLIKTRGQQVTLRCSPISGHKSVSWYQQVLGQGPQFIFQYYEKEERGRGNFPDRFSARQFPNYSSELNVNALLLGDSALYLCASSLTGDQPQHFGDGTRLSIL.

This clone was found a few times. The chain has TRBV2 and TRBJ1-1; D is possibly TRBD1 (5 bases). V lost 5 bases and J 3 bases, leaving 10 bases between the germline ends. This CDR3 has 13 amino acids. CDR1 SNHLY and CDR2 FYNNEI come from the germline V gene. CDR3 in amino acids: CASSPGSYTEAFF. The CDR3 DNA is TGTGCCAGCAGTCCAGGGAGTTACACTGAAGCTTTCTTT.

The table lists this clone with a count of one. The chain combines TRBV5-1 with TRBJ2-7, with 7 bases identical to TRBD1. The length of the CDR3 is 14 residues. Losses at the gene ends were 1 base for V and 6 bases for J; bases not matched to a gene: 7. Germline values: CDR1 SGHRS, CDR2 YFSETQ. This chain's CDR3 is CASSLRSGGGEQYF. CDR3 coding DNA: TGCGCCAGCAGCTTGCGGTCAGGGGGTGGCGAGCAGTACTTC.

This chain links TRBV6-4 with TRBJ1-1; 7 bases line up with TRBD1. The ends lost 3 bases at V and 5 bases at J; junction bases unmatched: 9. CDR3 length: 15 amino acids. The germline V gene encodes CDR1 MRHNA and CDR2 SNTAGT. The CDR3 region is CASSEKQGLGTEAFF. The CDR3 DNA follows: TGTGCCAGCAGTGAAAAACAGGGGCTTGGGACTGAAGCTTTCTTT.

This clone has a handful of counts. The rearrangement links TRBV24-1 to TRBJ2-2; 9 bases line up with TRBD2. V trimming: 4 bases; J trimming: 5 bases; junction bases outside the gene matches: 10. The V gene's germline CDR1 is KGHDR and CDR2 SFDVKD. The CDR3 spans 17 residues. CDR3 coding DNA: TGTGCCACCAGTGACACCGGACTAGCGAGCTCGACCGGGGAGCTGTTTTTT. It specifies CATSDTGLASSTGELFF.

The chain is built from TRBV13 and TRBJ2-7, with D possibly matching TRBD1 (6 bases). The V end was cut by 7 bases, the J end by 0 bases, with 13 bases between. This CDR3 is built from 14 residues. The germline V gene encodes CDR1 PRHDT and CDR2 FYEKMQ (reference sequence). The CDR3 coding sequence is TGTGCCAGCAAGGACAGAGTGAGCTCCTACGAGCAGTACTTC. The encoded protein is CASKDRVSSYEQYF.

This clone was seen a handful of times. This chain joins TRBV7-9 and TRBJ1-3; TRBD1 aligns across 9 bases. Losses at the gene ends were 6 bases for V and 4 bases for J; bases not matched to a gene: 10. There are 16 residues in the CDR3. Germline V gene sequence: CDR1 SEHNR, CDR2 FQNEAQ (reference sequence). CDR3 amino acids: CASRSLWTGAGNTIYF. The CDR3 nucleotides are TGTGCCAGCAGGTCCCTTTGGACAGGGGCAGGAAACACCATATATTTT.

This clone was found once. V usage is TRBV11-2 and J usage is TRBJ2-7; D possibly corresponds to TRBD2 (6 bases). Germline V gives CDR1 SGHAT, CDR2 FQNNGV. V gave up 6 bases and J gave up 0 bases, with 9 bases separating them. This CDR3 has 13 residues. The CDR3 reads CASRLADSYEQYF. DNA of the CDR3: TGTGCCAGCAGACTAGCTGACTCCTACGAGCAGTACTTC.

The V call is TRBV3-1 (or the pseudogene TRBV3-2), the J call TRBJ1-3; the match to TRBD1 covers 7 bases. Unmatched junction bases numbered 5, after V lost 7 bases and J lost 5 bases. In germline, CDR1 is LGHDT, CDR2 YNNKEL (reference sequence). The CDR3 runs 13 residues. DNA for the CDR3: TGTGCCAGCACAACAGGGGACAGAAACACCATATATTTT. Its translation: CASTTGDRNTIYF.

The chain employs TRBV5-6 and TRBJ2-5; perhaps TRBD1 as D (6 bases). Trimming cost V 4 bases and J 7 bases, with 17 bases left between them. The CDR3 is 14 amino acids. Germline V CDR1 and CDR2: SGHDT, YYEEEE. This chain's CDR3 is CASSPWDTLVTQYF. Written as DNA, the CDR3 is TGTGCCAGCAGCCCGTGGGACACCTTGGTGACCCAGTACTTC.

The V gene is TRBV6-5, the J gene TRBJ2-3; maybe TRBD2 (6 bases). Germline CDR1 reads MNHEY; CDR2 reads SVGAGI. The CDR3 totals 13 residues. The ends were cut back, 7 bases at V and 4 bases at J, with 12 bases in the middle. CDR3 sequence: CASTPPGADTQYF. In nucleotides, the CDR3 is TGTGCCAGCACCCCCCCGGGGGCAGATACGCAGTATTTT.

The chain links TRBV19 to TRBJ2-3; 7 nucleotides match TRBD2. J gave up 1 base and V 3 bases, and 7 bases lay outside the gene matches. Germline values: CDR1 LNHDA, CDR2 SQIVND (reference sequence). This CDR3 has 16 amino acids. The CDR3 protein is CASSIQGLEGTDTQYF. The CDR3 DNA reads as TGTGCCAGTAGTATTCAAGGACTAGAGGGCACAGATACGCAGTATTTT.

V and J are TRBV19 and TRBJ2-2; D gene ambiguous. The V end lost 1 base, the J end lost 7 bases, and 4 bases lay between the germline ends. Germline loops: CDR1 LNHDA, CDR2 SQIVND (reference sequence). The CDR3 loop spans 12 amino acids. Here the CDR3 reads CASSIGDGELFF. The CDR3 DNA is TGTGCCAGTAGTATAGGAGACGGGGAGCTGTTTTTT.

This chain joins TRBV3-1 (or the pseudogene TRBV3-2) and TRBJ1-4, with a possible D match to TRBD1 (5 bases). This CDR3 comprises 16 residues. V shed 4 bases and J shed 0 bases, with 12 bases lying between them. CDR1 is LGHDT, CDR2 YNNKEL, per germline (reference sequence). The CDR3 region has the DNA TGTGCCAGCAGCCGGGACCCAATTGCAACTAATGAAAAACTGTTTTTT. This encodes CASSRDPIATNEKLFF.

DNA of the CDR3: TGCGCCAGCAGAGAGAACAGTAATCAGCCCCAGCATTTT. It translates to CASRENSNQPQHF. This rearrangement joins TRBV5-1 to TRBJ1-5; D ambiguous. The CDR3 length is 13 residues. V lost 5 bases and J lost 4, with 10 bases in between. The germline CDR1 and CDR2 sequences are SGHRS and YFSETQ.

CDR3 sequence reads: CASSFSRDRAYEQYF. In DNA, the CDR3 is TGTGCCAGCAGCTTTTCCCGGGACAGGGCCTACGAGCAGTACTTC. This chain uses TRBV5-6 with TRBJ2-7; TRBD1 matches 9 bases. The CDR3 has 15 amino acids. V shed 2 bases, J shed 2 bases, and the junction held 5 bases outside the gene matches. Germline V gene lookup returns CDR1 SGHDT and CDR2 YYEEEE.

The V call is TRBV5-1, the J call TRBJ2-1, with a weak D call TRBD2 (7 bases). This CDR3 is 14 amino acids long. The germline V and J ends were trimmed by 2 bases and 6 bases, with 12 bases remaining between them. Germline values: CDR1 SGHRS, CDR2 YFSETQ. CDR3 region: CASSFVGGRNEQFF. The DNA of the CDR3 is TGCGCCAGCAGCTTTGTGGGGGGGCGCAATGAGCAGTTCTTC.

The CDR3 loop is CASGPGRGAEKLFF. The CDR3 DNA reads TGTGCCAGCGGACCGGGACGGGGGGCTGAAAAACTGTTTTTT. The V call is TRBV6-5, the J call TRBJ1-4, with D perhaps TRBD1 (6 bases). Trimming stripped 8 bases from V and 7 bases from J, with 17 bases between. CDR1 is MNHEY and CDR2 is SVGAGI in the germline V gene. The CDR3 extends over 14 amino acids.

This rearrangement joins TRBV7-9 to TRBJ1-2; D not certain. Between the trimmed V and J ends, which lost 4 bases and 10 bases, there was a span of 19 bases. The CDR3 extends over 14 amino acids. CDR1 and CDR2 (germline): SEHNR, FQNEAQ (reference sequence). Here the CDR3 reads CASSSEVRSSDYTF. CDR3 DNA: TGTGCCAGCAGCTCAGAAGTGAGGTCTTCGGACTACACCTTC.

This chain joins TRBV5-4 and TRBJ1-3; D remains ambiguous. Trimming cost V 4 bases and J 2 bases, with 16 bases left between them. Per the germline V gene, CDR1 is SGHNT and CDR2 is YYREEE (reference sequence). This CDR3 has 16 amino acids. CDR3 in DNA: TGTGCCAGCAGCGCCCAGGACGGAGGCGCTGGAAACACCATATATTTT. Protein: CASSAQDGGAGNTIYF.

This rearrangement joins TRBV30 to TRBJ2-3, with a possible D match to TRBD2 (6 bases). V was shortened by 3 bases and J by 1 base, with 17 bases between the two germline ends. The CDR3 is 16 amino acids. Germline values: CDR1 GTSNPN, CDR2 SVGIG (reference sequence). CDR3 residues: CAWSAGPSVGTDTQYF. For the CDR3, the DNA is TGTGCCTGGAGCGCGGGACCGTCCGTCGGCACAGATACGCAGTATTTT.

This clone was picked up one time. V and J are TRBV19 and TRBJ2-3; 7 bases fit TRBD2. The CDR3 covers 13 residues. Looked up from germline, CDR1 is LNHDA and CDR2 is SQIVND (reference sequence). V was clipped by 8 bases and J by 0 bases; unmatched bases: 2. In DNA, the CDR3 is TGTGCCAGTCGAGCGGGAAGCACAGATACGCAGTATTTT. It codes for CASRAGSTDTQYF.